Listed here are 4 T cell receptor beta chains from one sample, sequenced in a study of cytomegalovirus exposure and HLA in healthy donors. Primers: 60 Vbeta forward and 13 Jbeta reverse. The assay was immunoSEQ multiplex PCR, and TCRdb's table has in-frame clones only and misses some. Its table lists under 200,000 clones. Sequencing was done on a sample of PBMCs. Receptors were obtained from a woman in her late teens or twenties in good health and CMV-seropositive.

This chain links TRBV29-1 with TRBJ1-2; tentative D call: TRBD1 (6 bases). The CDR3 consists of 13 residues. Germline loops: CDR1 SQVTM, CDR2 ANQGSEA. V was cut by 7 bases and J by 6 bases, with 18 bases left in between. CDR3 sequence reads: CSAGEGGEDGYTF. CDR3 nucleotides: TGCAGCGCCGGCGAGGGGGGGGAGGATGGCTACACCTTC.

This chain links TRBV5-5 with TRBJ1-4; the D gene is possibly TRBD1 (6 bases). V was pared by 1 base and J by 7 bases, with 11 bases between. The germline gives CDR1 SGHKS, CDR2 YYEKEE (reference sequence). CDR3 length: 14 amino acids. CDR3 coding DNA: TGTGCCAGCAGCTTGACGGGGGGCGGTGAAAAACTGTTTTTT. Translation: CASSLTGGGEKLFF.

V and J are TRBV4-2 and TRBJ1-1; D might be TRBD1 (6 bases). The CDR3 runs 14 residues. Germline V lookup: CDR1 LGHNA, CDR2 YNFKEQ. V was cut by 5 bases and J by 4 bases, with 14 bases left in between. CDR3 sequence: CASSRKGDFTEAFF. The DNA for the CDR3 is TGTGCCAGCAGCAGGAAGGGGGATTTCACTGAAGCTTTCTTT.

This chain links TRBV12-5 with TRBJ1-1; D ambiguous. Germline V lookup: CDR1 LGHNT, CDR2 FRNRAP. V shed 2 bases and J shed 2 bases, with 9 bases lying between them. The CDR3 runs 14 residues. CDR3 sequence reads: CASGLPEINTEAFF. CDR3 nucleotides: TGTGCTAGTGGTTTGCCGGAGATTAACACTGAAGCTTTCTTT.